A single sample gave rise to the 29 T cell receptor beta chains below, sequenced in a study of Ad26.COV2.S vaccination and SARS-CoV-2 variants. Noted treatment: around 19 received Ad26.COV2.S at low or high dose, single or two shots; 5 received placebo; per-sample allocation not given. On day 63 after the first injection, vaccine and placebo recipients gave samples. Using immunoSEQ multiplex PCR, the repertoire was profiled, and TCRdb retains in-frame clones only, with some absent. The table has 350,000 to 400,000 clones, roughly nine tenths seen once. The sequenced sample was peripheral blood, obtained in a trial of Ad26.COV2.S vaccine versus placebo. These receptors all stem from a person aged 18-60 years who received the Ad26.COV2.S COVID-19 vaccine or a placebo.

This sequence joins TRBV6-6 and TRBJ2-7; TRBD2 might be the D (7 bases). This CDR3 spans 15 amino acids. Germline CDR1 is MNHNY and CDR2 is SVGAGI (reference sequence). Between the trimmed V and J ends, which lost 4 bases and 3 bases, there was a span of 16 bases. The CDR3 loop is CASSLGGGGGYEQYF. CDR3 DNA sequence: TGTGCCAGCAGTTTAGGCGGCGGGGGCGGCTACGAGCAGTACTTC.

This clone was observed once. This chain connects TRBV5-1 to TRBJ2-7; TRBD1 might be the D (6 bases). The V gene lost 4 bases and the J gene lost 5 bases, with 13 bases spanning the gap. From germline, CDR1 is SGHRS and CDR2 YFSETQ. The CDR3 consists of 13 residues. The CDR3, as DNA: TGCGCCAGCAGCCGAATACAGGGTCACGAGCAGTACTTC. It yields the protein CASSRIQGHEQYF.

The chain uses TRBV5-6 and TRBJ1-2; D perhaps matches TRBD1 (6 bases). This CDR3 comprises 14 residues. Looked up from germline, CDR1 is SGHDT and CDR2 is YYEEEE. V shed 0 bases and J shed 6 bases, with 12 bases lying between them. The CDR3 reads CASSLVRGSNGYTF. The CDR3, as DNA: TGTGCCAGCAGCTTGGTCAGGGGCTCGAATGGCTACACCTTC.

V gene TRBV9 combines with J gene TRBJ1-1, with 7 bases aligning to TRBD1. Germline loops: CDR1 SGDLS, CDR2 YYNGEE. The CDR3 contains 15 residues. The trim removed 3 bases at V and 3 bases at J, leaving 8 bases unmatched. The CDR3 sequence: CASSALDRRDTEAFF. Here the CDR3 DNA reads TGTGCCAGCAGCGCCTTGGACAGGAGGGACACTGAAGCTTTCTTT.

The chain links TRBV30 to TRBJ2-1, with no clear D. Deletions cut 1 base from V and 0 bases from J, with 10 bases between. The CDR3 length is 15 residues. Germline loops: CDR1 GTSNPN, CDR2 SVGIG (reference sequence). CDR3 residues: CAWSAGLSSYNEQFF. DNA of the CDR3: TGTGCCTGGAGTGCGGGCCTGAGCTCCTACAATGAGCAGTTCTTC.

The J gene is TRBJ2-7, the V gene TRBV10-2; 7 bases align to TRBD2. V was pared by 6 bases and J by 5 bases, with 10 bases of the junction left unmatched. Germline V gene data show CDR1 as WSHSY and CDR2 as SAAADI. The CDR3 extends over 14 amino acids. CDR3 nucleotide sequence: TGCGCCAGCAGGACGGGAGGCAGGGTCAACGAGCAGTACTTC. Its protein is CASRTGGRVNEQYF.

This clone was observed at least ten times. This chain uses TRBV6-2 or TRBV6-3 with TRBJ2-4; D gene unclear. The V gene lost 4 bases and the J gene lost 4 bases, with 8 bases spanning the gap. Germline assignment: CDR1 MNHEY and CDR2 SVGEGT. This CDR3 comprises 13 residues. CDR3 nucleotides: TGTGCCAGCAGTTCTACAAATAAAAACATTCAGTACTTC. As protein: CASSSTNKNIQYF.

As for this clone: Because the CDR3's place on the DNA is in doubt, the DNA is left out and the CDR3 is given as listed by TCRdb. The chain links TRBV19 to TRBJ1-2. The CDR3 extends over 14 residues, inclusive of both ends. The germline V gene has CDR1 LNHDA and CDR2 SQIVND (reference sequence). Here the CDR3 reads CASTSDWPGYGYTF.

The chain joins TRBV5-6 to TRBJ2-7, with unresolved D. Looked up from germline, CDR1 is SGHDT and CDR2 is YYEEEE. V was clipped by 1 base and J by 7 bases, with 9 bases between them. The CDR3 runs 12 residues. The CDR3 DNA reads TGTGCCAGCAGCTTGTCTGACCAAGAGCAGTACTTC. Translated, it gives CASSLSDQEQYF.

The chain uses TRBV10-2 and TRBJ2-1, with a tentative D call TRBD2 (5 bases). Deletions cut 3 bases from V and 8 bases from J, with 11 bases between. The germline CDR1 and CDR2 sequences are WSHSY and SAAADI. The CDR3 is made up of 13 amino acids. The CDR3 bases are TGCGCCAGCAGTGAAGGCCGGGGTCATGAGCAGTTCTTC. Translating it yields CASSEGRGHEQFF.

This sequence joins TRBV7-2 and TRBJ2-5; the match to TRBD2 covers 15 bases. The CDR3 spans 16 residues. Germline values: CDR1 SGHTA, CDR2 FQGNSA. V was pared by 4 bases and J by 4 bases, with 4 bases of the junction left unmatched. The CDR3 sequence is CASSWTSGGAGETQYF. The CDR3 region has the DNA TGTGCCAGCAGCTGGACTAGCGGGGGGGCCGGAGAGACCCAGTACTTC.

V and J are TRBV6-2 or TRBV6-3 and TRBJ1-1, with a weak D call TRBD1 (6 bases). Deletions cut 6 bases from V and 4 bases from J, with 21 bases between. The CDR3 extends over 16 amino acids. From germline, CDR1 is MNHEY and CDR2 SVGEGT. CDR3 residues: CASSRRVGGVSTEAFF. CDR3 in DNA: TGTGCCAGCAGCAGAAGGGTGGGGGGCGTAAGCACTGAAGCTTTCTTT.

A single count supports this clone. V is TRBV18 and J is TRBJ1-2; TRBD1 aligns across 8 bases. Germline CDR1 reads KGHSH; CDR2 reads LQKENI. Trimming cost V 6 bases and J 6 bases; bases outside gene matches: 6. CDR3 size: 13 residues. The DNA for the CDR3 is TGTGCCAGCTCCCGGCCAGGGGGCCATGGCTACACCTTC. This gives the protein CASSRPGGHGYTF.

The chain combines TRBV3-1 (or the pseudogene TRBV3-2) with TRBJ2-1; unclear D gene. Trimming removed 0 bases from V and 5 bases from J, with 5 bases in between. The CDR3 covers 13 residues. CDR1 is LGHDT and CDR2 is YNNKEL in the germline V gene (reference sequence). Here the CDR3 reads CASSQDVNNEQFF. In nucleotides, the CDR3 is TGTGCCAGCAGCCAAGACGTAAACAATGAGCAGTTCTTC.

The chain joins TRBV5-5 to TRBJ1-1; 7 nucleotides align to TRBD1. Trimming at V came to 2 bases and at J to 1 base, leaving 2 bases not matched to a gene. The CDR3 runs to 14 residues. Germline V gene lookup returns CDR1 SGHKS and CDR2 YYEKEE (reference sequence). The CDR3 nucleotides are TGTGCCAGCAGCTTCCGGACAGGGAACACTGAAGCTTTCTTT. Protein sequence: CASSFRTGNTEAFF.

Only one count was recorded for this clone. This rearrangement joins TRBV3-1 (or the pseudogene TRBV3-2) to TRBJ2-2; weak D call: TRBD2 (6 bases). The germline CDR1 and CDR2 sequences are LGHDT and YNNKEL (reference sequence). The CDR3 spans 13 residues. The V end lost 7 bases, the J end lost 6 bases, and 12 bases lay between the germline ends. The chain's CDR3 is CASKMEGPGELFF. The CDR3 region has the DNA TGTGCCAGCAAAATGGAGGGACCCGGGGAGCTGTTTTTT.

The CDR3 DNA follows: TGTGCCAGCAGCTTATCGGGGGTGACACCTCAAGAGACCCAGTACTTC. Its translation is CASSLSGVTPQETQYF. The gene calls are TRBV7-8 and TRBJ2-5, with D maybe TRBD2 (6 bases). V was cut by 2 bases and J by 2 bases, with 15 bases left in between. This CDR3 spans 16 amino acids. CDR1 is SGHVS and CDR2 is FQNEAQ in the germline V gene.

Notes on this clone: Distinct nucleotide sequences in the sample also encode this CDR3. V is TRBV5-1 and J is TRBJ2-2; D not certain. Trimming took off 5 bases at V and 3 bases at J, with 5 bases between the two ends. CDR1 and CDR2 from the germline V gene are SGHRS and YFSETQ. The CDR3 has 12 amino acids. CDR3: CASRVDTGELFF. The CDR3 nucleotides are TGCGCCAGCAGAGTCGACACCGGGGAGCTGTTTTTT.

The CDR3: CASSRNRAQYEQYF. CDR3 DNA: TGTGCCAGCAGCCGTAACAGGGCCCAATACGAGCAGTACTTC. The rearrangement uses TRBV13 and TRBJ2-7; TRBD1 is a possible D gene (6 bases). CDR3 length equals 14 residues. Looked up from germline, CDR1 is PRHDT and CDR2 is FYEKMQ (reference sequence). Trimming cost V 5 bases and J 4 bases, with 15 bases left between them.

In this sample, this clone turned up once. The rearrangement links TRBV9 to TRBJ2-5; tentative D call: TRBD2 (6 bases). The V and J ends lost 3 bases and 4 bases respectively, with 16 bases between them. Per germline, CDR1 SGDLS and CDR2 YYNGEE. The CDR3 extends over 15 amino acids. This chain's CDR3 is CASSAPGGLLETQYF. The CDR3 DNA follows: TGTGCCAGCAGCGCGCCCGGGGGTCTATTAGAGACCCAGTACTTC.

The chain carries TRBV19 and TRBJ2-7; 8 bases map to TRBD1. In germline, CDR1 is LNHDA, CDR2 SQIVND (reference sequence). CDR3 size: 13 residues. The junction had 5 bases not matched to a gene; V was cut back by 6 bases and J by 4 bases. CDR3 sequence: CASRGQDHYEQYF. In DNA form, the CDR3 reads TGTGCCAGTAGGGGACAGGACCATTACGAGCAGTACTTC.

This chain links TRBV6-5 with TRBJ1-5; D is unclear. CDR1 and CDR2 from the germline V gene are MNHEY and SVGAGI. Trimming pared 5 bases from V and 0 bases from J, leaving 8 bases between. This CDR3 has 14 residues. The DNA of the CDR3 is TGTGCCAGCAGTCGACATAATAGCAATCAGCCCCAGCATTTT. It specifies CASSRHNSNQPQHF.

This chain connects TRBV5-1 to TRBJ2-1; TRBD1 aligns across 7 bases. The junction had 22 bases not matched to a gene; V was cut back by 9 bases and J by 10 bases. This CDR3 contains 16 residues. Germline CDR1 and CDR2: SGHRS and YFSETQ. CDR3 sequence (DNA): TGCGCCACCAGACCCGGTTACAGGGGAAAGGGCCAGGAGCAGTTCTTC. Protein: CATRPGYRGKGQEQFF. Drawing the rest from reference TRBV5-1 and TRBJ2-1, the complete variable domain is KAGVTQTPRYLIKTRGQQVTLSCSPISGHRSVSWYQQTPGQGLQFLFEYFSETQRNKGNFPGRFSGRQFSNSRSEMNVSTLELGDSALYLCATRPGYRGKGQEQFFGPGTRLTVL.

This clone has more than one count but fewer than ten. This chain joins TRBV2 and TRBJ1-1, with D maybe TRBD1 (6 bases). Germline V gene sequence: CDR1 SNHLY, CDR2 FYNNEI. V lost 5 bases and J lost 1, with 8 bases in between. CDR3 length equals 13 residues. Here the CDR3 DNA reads TGTGCCAGCAGTCAACAGGGGAACACTGAAGCTTTCTTT. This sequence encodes CASSQQGNTEAFF.

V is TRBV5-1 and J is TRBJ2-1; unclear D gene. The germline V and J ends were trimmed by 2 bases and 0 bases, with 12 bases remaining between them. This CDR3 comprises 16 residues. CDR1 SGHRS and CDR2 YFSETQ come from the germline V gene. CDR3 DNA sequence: TGCGCCAGCAGCTTACGCCTACAGAGCTCCTACAATGAGCAGTTCTTC. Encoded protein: CASSLRLQSSYNEQFF.

The CDR3 loop is CASSDTSGGGSSYNEQFF. In nucleotides, the CDR3 is TGTGCCAGCTCAGATACTAGCGGGGGGGGAAGCTCCTACAATGAGCAGTTCTTC. The rearrangement links TRBV18 to TRBJ2-1; 13 bases align to TRBD2. This CDR3 has 18 amino acids. The J segment lost 0 bases and the V segment lost 5 bases, leaving 7 bases of the junction unmatched. Germline CDR1 is KGHSH and CDR2 is LQKENI. The full variable domain, with the rest looked up from reference TRBV18 and TRBJ2-1, is NAGVMQNPRHLVRRRGQEARLRCSPMKGHSHVYWYRQLPEEGLKFMVYLQKENIIDESGMPKERFSAEFPKEGPSILRIQQVVRGDSAAYFCASSDTSGGGSSYNEQFFGPGTRLTVL.

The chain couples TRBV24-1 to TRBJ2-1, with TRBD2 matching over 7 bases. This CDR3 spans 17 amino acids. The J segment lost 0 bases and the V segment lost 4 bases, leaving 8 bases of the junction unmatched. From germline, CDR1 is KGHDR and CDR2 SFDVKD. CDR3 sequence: CATSDTQAGVSYNEQFF. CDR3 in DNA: TGTGCCACCAGTGACACCCAGGCGGGGGTCTCCTACAATGAGCAGTTCTTC.

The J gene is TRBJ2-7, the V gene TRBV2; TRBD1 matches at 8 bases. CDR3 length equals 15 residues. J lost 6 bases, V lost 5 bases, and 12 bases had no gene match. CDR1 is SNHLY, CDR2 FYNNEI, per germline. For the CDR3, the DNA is TGTGCCAGCAGTTACCAGGGGGCGCCCCTCGGCGAGCAGTACTTC. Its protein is CASSYQGAPLGEQYF.

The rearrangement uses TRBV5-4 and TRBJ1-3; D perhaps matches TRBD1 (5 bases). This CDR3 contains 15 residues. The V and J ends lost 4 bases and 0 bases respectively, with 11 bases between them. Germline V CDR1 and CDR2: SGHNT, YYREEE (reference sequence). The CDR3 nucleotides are TGTGCCAGCAGCGATACAGGTTTCTCTGGAAACACCATATATTTT. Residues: CASSDTGFSGNTIYF.